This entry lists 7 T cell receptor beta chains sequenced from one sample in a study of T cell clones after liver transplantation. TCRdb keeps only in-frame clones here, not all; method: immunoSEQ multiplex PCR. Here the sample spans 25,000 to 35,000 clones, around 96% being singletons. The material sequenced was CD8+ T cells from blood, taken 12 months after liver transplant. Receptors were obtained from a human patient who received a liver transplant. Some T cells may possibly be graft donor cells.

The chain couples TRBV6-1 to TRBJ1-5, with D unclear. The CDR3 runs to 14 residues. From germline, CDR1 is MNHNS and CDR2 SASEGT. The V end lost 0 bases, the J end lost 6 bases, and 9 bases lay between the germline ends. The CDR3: CASSEATMGQPQHF. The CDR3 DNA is TGTGCCAGCAGTGAAGCAACCATGGGTCAGCCCCAGCATTTT.

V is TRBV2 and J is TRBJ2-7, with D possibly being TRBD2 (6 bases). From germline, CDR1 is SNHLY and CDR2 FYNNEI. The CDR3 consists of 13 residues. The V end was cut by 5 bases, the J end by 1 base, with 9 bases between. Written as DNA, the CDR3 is TGTGCCAGCAGTCCGAGCGGGTCCTACGAGCAGTACTTC. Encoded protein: CASSPSGSYEQYF.

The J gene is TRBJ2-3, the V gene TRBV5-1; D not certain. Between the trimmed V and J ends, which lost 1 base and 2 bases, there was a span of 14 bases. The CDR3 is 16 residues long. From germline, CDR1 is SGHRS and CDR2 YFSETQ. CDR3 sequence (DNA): TGCGCCAGCAGCTTGTCCGGGCGGAGCCTCACAGATACGCAGTATTTT. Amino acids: CASSLSGRSLTDTQYF.

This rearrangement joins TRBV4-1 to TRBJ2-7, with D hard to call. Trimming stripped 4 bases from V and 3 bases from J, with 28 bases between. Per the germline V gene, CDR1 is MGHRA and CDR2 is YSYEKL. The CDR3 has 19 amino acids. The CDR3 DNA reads TGCGCCAGCAGCCTCTCGGACCGGCCGGCCCCTCCGGCGAGCTACGAGCAGTACTTC. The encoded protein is CASSLSDRPAPPASYEQYF.

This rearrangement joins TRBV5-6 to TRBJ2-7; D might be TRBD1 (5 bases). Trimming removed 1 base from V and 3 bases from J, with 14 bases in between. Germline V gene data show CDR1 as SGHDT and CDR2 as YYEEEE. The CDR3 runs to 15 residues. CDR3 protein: CASSLRGQGVYEQYF. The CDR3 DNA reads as TGTGCCAGCAGCTTGAGGGGCCAGGGCGTCTACGAGCAGTACTTC.

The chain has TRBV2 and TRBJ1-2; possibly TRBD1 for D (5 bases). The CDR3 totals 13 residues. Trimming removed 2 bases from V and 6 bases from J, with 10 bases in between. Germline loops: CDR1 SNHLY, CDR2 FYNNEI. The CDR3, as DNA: TGTGCCAGCAGTGAATATGGGGGAGATGGCTACACCTTC. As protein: CASSEYGGDGYTF.

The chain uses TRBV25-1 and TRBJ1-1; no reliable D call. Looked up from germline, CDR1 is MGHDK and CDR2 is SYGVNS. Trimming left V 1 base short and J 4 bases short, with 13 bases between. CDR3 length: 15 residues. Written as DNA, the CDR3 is TGTGCCAGCAGTGAATTCGAGGGAAAGGGCACTGAAGCTTTCTTT. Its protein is CASSEFEGKGTEAFF. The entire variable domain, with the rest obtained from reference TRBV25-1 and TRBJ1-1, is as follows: EADIYQTPRYLVIGTGKKITLECSQTMGHDKMYWYQQDPGMELHLIHYSYGVNSTEKGDLSSESTVSRIRTEHFPLTLESARPSHTSQYLCASSEFEGKGTEAFFGQGTRLTVV.